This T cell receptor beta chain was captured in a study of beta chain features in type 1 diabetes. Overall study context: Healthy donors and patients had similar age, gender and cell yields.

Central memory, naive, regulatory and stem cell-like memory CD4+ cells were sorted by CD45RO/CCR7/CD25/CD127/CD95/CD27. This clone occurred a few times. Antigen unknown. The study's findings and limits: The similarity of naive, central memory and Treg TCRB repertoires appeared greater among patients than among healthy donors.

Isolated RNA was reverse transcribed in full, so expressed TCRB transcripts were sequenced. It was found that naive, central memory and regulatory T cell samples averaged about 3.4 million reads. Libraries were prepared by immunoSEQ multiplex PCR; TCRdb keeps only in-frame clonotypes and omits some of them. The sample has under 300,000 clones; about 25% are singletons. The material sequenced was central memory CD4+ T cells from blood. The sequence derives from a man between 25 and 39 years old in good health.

Here the CDR3 DNA reads TGTGCCAGCAGCGCCTCAGGGACAAGGCCTACCTACAATGAGCAGTTCTTC. This translates into CASSASGTRPTYNEQFF. The V call is TRBV5-6, the J call TRBJ2-1; tentative D call: TRBD1 (6 bases). Deletions cut 4 bases from V and 2 bases from J, with 19 bases between. The CDR3 covers 17 residues. Germline CDR1 and CDR2: SGHDT and YYEEEE.